A single sample gave rise to the 18 T cell receptor beta chains below, sequenced in a study of control samples from healthy donors and cancer patients. Libraries were prepared by immunoSEQ multiplex PCR; TCRdb keeps only in-frame clonotypes and omits some of them. This sample has around 49,000 clones, with approximately 89% found just once. Material: PBMCs. Receptors were obtained from a man aged 40-55 years with colorectal cancer.

V gene TRBV6-5 combines with J gene TRBJ2-3; D is ambiguous. The CDR3 consists of 15 residues. Germline CDR1 MNHEY, CDR2 SVGAGI. The ends were cut back, 0 bases at V and 0 bases at J, with 7 bases in the middle. The CDR3 sequence is CASSYSVDSTDTQYF. CDR3 DNA: TGTGCCAGCAGTTACTCCGTGGACAGCACAGATACGCAGTATTTT.

This chain joins TRBV7-3 and TRBJ2-5; 7 positions match TRBD2. Germline CDR1 SGHTA, CDR2 FQGTGA. The CDR3 has 15 residues. Unmatched junction bases numbered 5, after V lost 2 bases and J lost 2 bases. The DNA for the CDR3 is TGTGCCAGCAGCTTATCCGGGAGGTTGCAAGAGACCCAGTACTTC. Translating it yields CASSLSGRLQETQYF.

This chain links TRBV25-1 with TRBJ1-3; D is uncertain. Germline CDR1 and CDR2: MGHDK and SYGVNS. CDR3 length: 13 residues. Trimming shortened V by 7 bases and J by 0 bases, and 7 bases separated the two germline ends. CDR3 nucleotides: TGTGCCAGCACGTACTTCTCTGGAAACACCATATATTTT. Amino acid sequence: CASTYFSGNTIYF. The full variable domain, rest sourced from reference TRBV25-1 and TRBJ1-3, is EADIYQTPRYLVIGTGKKITLECSQTMGHDKMYWYQQDPGMELHLIHYSYGVNSTEKGDLSSESTVSRIRTEHFPLTLESARPSHTSQYLCASTYFSGNTIYFGEGSWLTVV.

This chain uses TRBV29-1 with TRBJ2-1; D is perhaps TRBD2 (6 bases). CDR1 and CDR2 from the germline V gene are SQVTM and ANQGSEA. V was cut by 5 bases and J by 5 bases, with 22 bases left in between. The CDR3 consists of 16 residues. CDR3 loop: CSVPRSAGWSNNEQFF. The DNA for the CDR3 is TGCAGCGTTCCTCGATCTGCGGGATGGTCCAACAATGAGCAGTTCTTC.

J is TRBJ2-1 and V is TRBV28, with D perhaps assigned TRBD1 or TRBD2 (5 bases each). Trimming stripped 5 bases from V and 6 bases from J, with 14 bases between. CDR3 length: 14 amino acids. The germline gives CDR1 MDHEN, CDR2 SYDVKM. The CDR3 nucleotides read TGTGCCAGCAGTCCGGGACCAGACCCCAATGAGCAGTTCTTC. It encodes CASSPGPDPNEQFF.

The V gene is TRBV20-1, the J gene TRBJ1-2, with D unresolved. Looked up from germline, CDR1 is DFQATT and CDR2 is SNEGSKA (reference sequence). This CDR3 comprises 11 residues. Trimming removed 5 bases at V and 12 bases at J, with 16 bases between. The CDR3 reads CSAFTQPVNTF. The DNA for the CDR3 is TGCAGTGCTTTTACACAGCCCGTGAACACCTTC.

V and J are TRBV2 and TRBJ2-7; 11 positions match TRBD2. V shed 5 bases and J 5 bases; nucleotides not matched to a gene: 8. CDR1 and CDR2 (germline): SNHLY, FYNNEI. CDR3 length equals 15 residues. CDR3 sequence reads: CASSHGLAGVHEQYF. CDR3 DNA: TGTGCCAGCAGTCATGGACTAGCGGGCGTACACGAGCAGTACTTC.

The rearrangement uses TRBV27 and TRBJ2-1; TRBD2 matches at 11 bases. There are 15 residues in the CDR3. With 5 bases clipped from V and 8 bases from J, the junction kept 8 bases outside the gene matches. Germline assignment: CDR1 MNHEY and CDR2 SMNVEV (reference sequence). The CDR3 loop reads CASSLSGRAGYEQFF. CDR3 nucleotide sequence: TGTGCCAGCAGTCTTAGCGGGAGGGCCGGGTATGAGCAGTTCTTC.

The gene calls are TRBV14 and TRBJ1-2, with TRBD1 as a possible D gene (6 bases). Trimming took off 4 bases at V and 2 bases at J, with 14 bases between the two ends. CDR3 size: 15 residues. The germline gives CDR1 SGHDN, CDR2 FVKESK. This CDR3 is CASSPLRTVNYGYTF. CDR3 in DNA: TGTGCCAGCAGCCCTCTCCGGACAGTCAACTATGGCTACACCTTC. Complete variable domain (other parts from reference TRBV14 and TRBJ1-2): EAGVTQFPSHSVIEKGQTVTLRCDPISGHDNLYWYRRVMGKEIKFLLHFVKESKQDESGMPNNRFLAERTGGTYSTLKVQPAELEDSGVYFCASSPLRTVNYGYTFGSGTRLTVV.

The chain is built from TRBV2 and TRBJ1-4; 9 bases map to TRBD1. Germline assignment: CDR1 SNHLY and CDR2 FYNNEI. CDR3 length: 13 residues. Trimming cost V 3 bases and J 7 bases; bases outside gene matches: 0. CDR3 protein: CASSEDRGEKLFF. As DNA, the CDR3 is TGTGCCAGCAGTGAGGACAGGGGTGAAAAACTGTTTTTT.

V and J are TRBV27 and TRBJ2-1; D unresolved. The CDR3 totals 14 residues. Germline V lookup: CDR1 MNHEY, CDR2 SMNVEV (reference sequence). V was trimmed by 5 bases and J by 3 bases, leaving 11 bases between them. The CDR3 nucleotides are TGTGCCAGCAGTCCCCTGCGCAACTACAATGAGCAGTTCTTC. This gives the protein CASSPLRNYNEQFF.

As DNA, the CDR3 is TGTGCCAGCAGTTCCCTAAAGGCCCCTCGGGACTATGGCTACACCTTC. Amino acids: CASSSLKAPRDYGYTF. V and J are TRBV28 and TRBJ1-2; D is unresolved. This CDR3 contains 16 residues. The germline V gene has CDR1 MDHEN and CDR2 SYDVKM. Trimming shortened V by 4 bases and J by 3 bases, and 18 bases separated the two germline ends.

This rearrangement joins TRBV5-1 to TRBJ1-1; D is unresolved. There are 13 residues in the CDR3. CDR1 and CDR2 (germline): SGHRS, YFSETQ. Trimming cost V 4 bases and J 1 base, with 8 bases left between them. CDR3 region: CASSPTWNTEAFF. CDR3 DNA sequence: TGCGCCAGCAGCCCTACCTGGAACACTGAAGCTTTCTTT. The whole variable domain, remainder taken from reference TRBV5-1 and TRBJ1-1, is KAGVTQTPRYLIKTRGQQVTLSCSPISGHRSVSWYQQTPGQGLQFLFEYFSETQRNKGNFPGRFSGRQFSNSRSEMNVSTLELGDSALYLCASSPTWNTEAFFGQGTRLTVV.

The chain recombines TRBV5-4 with TRBJ1-2, with 9 bases lining up with TRBD1. The CDR3 runs to 16 residues. The germline V gene encodes CDR1 SGHNT and CDR2 YYREEE (reference sequence). V shed 3 bases, J shed 6 bases, and the junction held 12 bases outside the gene matches. CDR3 DNA sequence: TGTGCCAGCAGCTCGGGCCTGGGGGACAGGGTACATGGCTACACCTTC. Translation: CASSSGLGDRVHGYTF. The complete variable domain, with remaining parts taken from reference TRBV5-4 and TRBJ1-2, reads ETGVTQSPTHLIKTRGQQVTLRCSSQSGHNTVSWYQQALGQGPQFIFQYYREEENGRGNFPPRFSGLQFPNYSSELNVNALELDDSALYLCASSSGLGDRVHGYTFGSGTRLTVV.

The V gene is TRBV25-1, the J gene TRBJ2-5; D uncertain. The germline gives CDR1 MGHDK, CDR2 SYGVNS. Trimming stripped 4 bases from V and 5 bases from J, with 5 bases between. This CDR3 contains 11 residues. The CDR3 DNA reads TGTGCCAGCAGTGGGGTTGAGACCCAGTACTTC. Its protein is CASSGVETQYF.

This chain uses TRBV11-2 with TRBJ2-5, with D possibly matching TRBD1 (5 bases). This CDR3 contains 11 residues. CDR1 and CDR2 from the germline V gene are SGHAT and FQNNGV. The V gene lost 0 bases and the J gene lost 10 bases, with 6 bases spanning the gap. CDR3 protein: CASSLERGQYF. The CDR3 region has the DNA TGTGCCAGCAGCTTAGAAAGGGGCCAGTACTTC.

Here the CDR3 DNA reads TGTGCCAGCAGGACGGGACAGGCGGCGGGCTACACCTTC. It specifies CASRTGQAAGYTF. V is TRBV12-3 or TRBV12-4 and J is TRBJ1-2, with 8 nucleotides matching TRBD1. Trimming at V came to 6 bases and at J to 8 bases, leaving 8 bases not matched to a gene. This CDR3 region has 13 residues.

V and J are TRBV14 and TRBJ2-7, with a possible D match to TRBD1 (5 bases). Germline CDR1 is SGHDN and CDR2 is FVKESK. This CDR3 has 13 residues. The V gene lost 5 bases and the J gene lost 0 bases, with 8 bases spanning the gap. This chain's CDR3 is CASSWTSSYEQYF. CDR3 coding DNA: TGTGCCAGCAGCTGGACATCCTCCTACGAGCAGTACTTC.